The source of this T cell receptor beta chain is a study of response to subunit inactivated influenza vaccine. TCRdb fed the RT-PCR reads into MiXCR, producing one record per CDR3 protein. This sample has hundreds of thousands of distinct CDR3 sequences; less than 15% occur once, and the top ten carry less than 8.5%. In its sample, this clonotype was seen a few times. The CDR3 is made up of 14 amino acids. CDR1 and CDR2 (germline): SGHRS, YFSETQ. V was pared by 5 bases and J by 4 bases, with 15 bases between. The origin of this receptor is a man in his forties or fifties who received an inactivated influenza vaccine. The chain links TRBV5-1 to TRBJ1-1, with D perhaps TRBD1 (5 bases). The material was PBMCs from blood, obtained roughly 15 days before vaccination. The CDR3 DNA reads TGCGCCAGCAGGGGGGTCGGCTTGGGCACTGAAGCTTTCTTT. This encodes CASRGVGLGTEAFF. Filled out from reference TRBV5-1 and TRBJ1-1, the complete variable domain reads KAGVTQTPRYLIKTRGQQVTLSCSPISGHRSVSWYQQTPGQGLQFLFEYFSETQRNKGNFPGRFSGRQFSNSRSEMNVSTLELGDSALYLCASRGVGLGTEAFFGQGTRLTVV.